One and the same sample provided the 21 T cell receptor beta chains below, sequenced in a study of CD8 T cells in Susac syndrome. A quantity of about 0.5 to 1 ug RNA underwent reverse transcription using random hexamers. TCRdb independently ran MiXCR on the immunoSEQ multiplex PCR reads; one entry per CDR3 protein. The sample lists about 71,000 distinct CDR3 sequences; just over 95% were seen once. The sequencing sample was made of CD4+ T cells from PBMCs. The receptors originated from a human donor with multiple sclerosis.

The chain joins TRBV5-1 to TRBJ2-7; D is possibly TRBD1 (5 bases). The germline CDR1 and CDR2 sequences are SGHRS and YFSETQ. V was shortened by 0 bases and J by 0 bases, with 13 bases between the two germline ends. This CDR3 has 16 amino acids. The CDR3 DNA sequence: TGCGCCAGCAGCTTGGGTACAGGACCCCTCTCCTACGAGCAGTACTTC. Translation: CASSLGTGPLSYEQYF.

CDR3 in amino acids: CASGGTASSYEQYF. The CDR3 DNA sequence: TGTGCCAGCGGAGGGACAGCGAGCTCCTACGAGCAGTACTTC. This chain uses TRBV7-9 with TRBJ2-7; D possibly corresponds to TRBD1 (7 bases). Germline loops: CDR1 SEHNR, CDR2 FQNEAQ (reference sequence). The V end lost 8 bases, the J end lost 0 bases, and 14 bases lay between the germline ends. The CDR3 sequence is 14 residues long.

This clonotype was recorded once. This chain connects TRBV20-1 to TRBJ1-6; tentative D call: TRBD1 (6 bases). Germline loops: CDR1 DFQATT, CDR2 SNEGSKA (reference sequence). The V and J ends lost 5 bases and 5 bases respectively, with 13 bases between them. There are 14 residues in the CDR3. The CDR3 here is CSADPDRDNSPLHF. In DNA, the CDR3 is TGCAGTGCTGACCCGGACAGAGATAATTCACCCCTCCACTTT.

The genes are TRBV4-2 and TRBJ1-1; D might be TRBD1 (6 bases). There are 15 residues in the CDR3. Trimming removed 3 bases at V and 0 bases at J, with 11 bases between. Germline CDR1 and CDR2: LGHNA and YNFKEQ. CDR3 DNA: TGTGCCAGCAGCCAGGCGGACAGTTTGAACACTGAAGCTTTCTTT. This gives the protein CASSQADSLNTEAFF.

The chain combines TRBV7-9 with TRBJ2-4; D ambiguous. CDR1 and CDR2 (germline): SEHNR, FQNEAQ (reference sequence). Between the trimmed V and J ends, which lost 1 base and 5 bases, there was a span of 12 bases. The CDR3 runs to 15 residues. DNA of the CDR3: TGTGCCAGCAGCTTAGGCACTTTGTTTGAAAACATTCAGTACTTC. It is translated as CASSLGTLFENIQYF.

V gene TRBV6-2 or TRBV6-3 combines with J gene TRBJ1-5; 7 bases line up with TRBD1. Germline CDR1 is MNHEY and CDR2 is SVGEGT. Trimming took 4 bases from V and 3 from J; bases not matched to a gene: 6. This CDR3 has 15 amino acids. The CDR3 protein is CASSSAGGFNQPQHF. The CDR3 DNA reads TGTGCCAGCAGTTCGGCAGGGGGTTTCAATCAGCCCCAGCATTTT.

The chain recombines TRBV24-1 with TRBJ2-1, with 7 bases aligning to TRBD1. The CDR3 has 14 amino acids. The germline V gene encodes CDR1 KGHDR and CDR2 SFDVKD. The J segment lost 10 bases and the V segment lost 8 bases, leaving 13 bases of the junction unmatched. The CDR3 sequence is CATIGNRGLGEQFF. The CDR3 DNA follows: TGTGCCACCATAGGAAACAGGGGCCTGGGGGAGCAGTTCTTC.

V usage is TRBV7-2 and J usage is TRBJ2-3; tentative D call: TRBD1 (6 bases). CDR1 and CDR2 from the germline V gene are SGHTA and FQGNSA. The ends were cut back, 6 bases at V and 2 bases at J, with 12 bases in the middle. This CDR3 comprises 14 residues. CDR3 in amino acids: CASRFGQNTDTQYF. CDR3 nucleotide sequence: TGTGCCAGCAGATTTGGACAGAACACAGATACGCAGTATTTT.

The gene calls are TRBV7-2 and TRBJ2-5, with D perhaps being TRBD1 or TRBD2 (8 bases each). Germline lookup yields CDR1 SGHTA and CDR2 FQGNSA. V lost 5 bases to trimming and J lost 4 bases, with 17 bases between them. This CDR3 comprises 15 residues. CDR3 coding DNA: TGTGCCAGCAGCCCTGCGGGGGGACAGGTAGAGACCCAGTACTTC. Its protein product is CASSPAGGQVETQYF.

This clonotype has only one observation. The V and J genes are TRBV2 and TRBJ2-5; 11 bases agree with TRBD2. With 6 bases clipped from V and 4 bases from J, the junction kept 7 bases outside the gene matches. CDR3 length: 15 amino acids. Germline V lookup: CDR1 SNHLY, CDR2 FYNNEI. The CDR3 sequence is CASSRGLAAGETQYF. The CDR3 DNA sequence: TGTGCCAGCAGCCGGGGACTAGCGGCAGGAGAGACCCAGTACTTC.

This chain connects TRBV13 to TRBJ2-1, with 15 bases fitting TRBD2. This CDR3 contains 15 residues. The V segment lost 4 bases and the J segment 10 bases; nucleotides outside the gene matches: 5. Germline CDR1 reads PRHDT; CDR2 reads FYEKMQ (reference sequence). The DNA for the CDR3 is TGTGCCAGCAGCTCTGGGACTAGCGGGGGGTTCGAGCAGTTCTTC. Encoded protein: CASSSGTSGGFEQFF.

For the CDR3, the DNA is TGCAGTGCCCTGAGACAGTCGGCGGAGAATTCACCCCTCCACTTT. Its translation: CSALRQSAENSPLHF. The chain joins TRBV20-1 to TRBJ1-6, with a possible D match to TRBD1 (5 bases). Germline CDR1 reads DFQATT; CDR2 reads SNEGSKA (reference sequence). The CDR3 runs 15 residues. V lost 6 bases and J lost 7, with 19 bases in between.

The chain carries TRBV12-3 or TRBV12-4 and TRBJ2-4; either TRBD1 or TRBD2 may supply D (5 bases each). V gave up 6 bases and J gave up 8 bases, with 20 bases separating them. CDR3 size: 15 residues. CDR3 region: CASSRGGPVGDIQYF. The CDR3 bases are TGTGCCAGCAGCCGGGGCGGGCCGGTGGGGGACATTCAGTACTTC.

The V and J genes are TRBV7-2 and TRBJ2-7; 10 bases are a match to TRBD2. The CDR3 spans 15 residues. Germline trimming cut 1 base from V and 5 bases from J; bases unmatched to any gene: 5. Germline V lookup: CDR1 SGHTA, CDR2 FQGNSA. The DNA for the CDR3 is TGTGCCAGCAGCTTAGAGGGGACTAGCGTCGACGAGCAGTACTTC. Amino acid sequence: CASSLEGTSVDEQYF.

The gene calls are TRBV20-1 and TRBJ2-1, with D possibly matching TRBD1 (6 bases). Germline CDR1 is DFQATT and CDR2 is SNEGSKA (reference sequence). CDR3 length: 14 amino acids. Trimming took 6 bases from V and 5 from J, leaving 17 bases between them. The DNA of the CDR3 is TGCAGTGCCAAACCCAGGGGCGAGAACAATGAGCAGTTCTTC. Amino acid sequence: CSAKPRGENNEQFF.

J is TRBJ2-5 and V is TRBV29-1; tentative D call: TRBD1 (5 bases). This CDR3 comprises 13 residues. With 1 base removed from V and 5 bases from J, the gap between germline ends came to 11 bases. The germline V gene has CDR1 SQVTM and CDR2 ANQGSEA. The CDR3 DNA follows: TGCAGCGTTGAAGTAAGCAGGGCGGAGACCCAGTACTTC. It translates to CSVEVSRAETQYF.

In DNA form, the CDR3 reads TGCAGTGCTAGAGTCAGACAGGGGTCAAATTCACCCCTCCACTTT. Residues: CSARVRQGSNSPLHF. The V and J genes are TRBV20-1 and TRBJ1-6; 8 bases agree with TRBD1. CDR1 and CDR2 from the germline V gene are DFQATT and SNEGSKA (reference sequence). With V trimmed by 1 base and J by 7 bases, 6 bases remained unmatched. This CDR3 has 15 residues.

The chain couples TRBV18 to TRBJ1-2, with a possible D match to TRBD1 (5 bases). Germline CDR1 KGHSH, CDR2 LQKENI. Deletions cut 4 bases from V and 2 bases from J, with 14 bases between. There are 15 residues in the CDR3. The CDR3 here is CASSRERGSNYGYTF. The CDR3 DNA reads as TGTGCCAGCTCACGAGAAAGGGGTAGCAACTATGGCTACACCTTC.

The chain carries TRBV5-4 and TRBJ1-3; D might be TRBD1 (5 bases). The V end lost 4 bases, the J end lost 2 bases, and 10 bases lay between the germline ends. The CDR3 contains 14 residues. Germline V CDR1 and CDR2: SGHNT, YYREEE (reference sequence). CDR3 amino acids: CASSPGTAGNTIYF. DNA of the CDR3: TGTGCCAGCAGCCCCGGGACCGCTGGAAACACCATATATTTT.

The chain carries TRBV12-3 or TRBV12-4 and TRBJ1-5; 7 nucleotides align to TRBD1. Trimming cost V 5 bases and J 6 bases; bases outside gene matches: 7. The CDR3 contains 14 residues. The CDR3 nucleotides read TGTGCCAGCAGTATAAGACAGGGACCTCAGCCCCAGCATTTT. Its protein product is CASSIRQGPQPQHF.

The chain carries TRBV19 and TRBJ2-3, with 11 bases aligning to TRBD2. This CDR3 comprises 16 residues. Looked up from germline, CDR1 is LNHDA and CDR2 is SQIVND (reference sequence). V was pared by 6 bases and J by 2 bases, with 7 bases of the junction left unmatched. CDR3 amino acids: CASSAGTSGNTDTQYF. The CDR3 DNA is TGTGCCAGTAGCGCCGGGACTAGCGGAAACACAGATACGCAGTATTTT.